The rows below give T cell receptor beta chains drawn from one sample of a study of T cells in Graves' hyperthyroidism and ophthalmopathy. TCRdb reprocessed the multiplex PCR reads with MiXCR, giving one entry per CDR3 protein. The data contain approximately 700,000 distinct CDR3 sequences, roughly 15% of them singletons. Sequenced material: blood. The receptors were gathered from a young man with Graves' hyperthyroidism. Each CDR3 is given without its conserved first and last residue.

V	J	CDR3
TRBV12-3/TRBV12-4	TRBJ1-1	ASSWGQQNTEAF
TRBV12-3/TRBV12-4	TRBJ2-7	ASRGTSGSYEQY
TRBV5-1	TRBJ1-2	ASSLQESGYT
TRBV6-5	TRBJ2-2	ASSYEGTNTGELF
TRBV18	TRBJ2-7	ASSPLTSGTGYEQY
TRBV12-3/TRBV12-4	TRBJ2-1	ASRRTGMINEQF
TRBV5-5	TRBJ2-7	ASSPGTGGASYEQY
TRBV7-2	TRBJ2-2	ASSLGRGFTGELF
TRBV12-3/TRBV12-4	TRBJ2-4	ASTFDGLRSAKNIQY
TRBV2	TRBJ2-7	ASRVPYEQY
TRBV2	TRBJ1-5	ASSGEQGYQPQH
TRBV5-1	TRBJ1-2	ASSQDFYGYT
TRBV11-1	TRBJ2-3	ASSQRVAADTQY
TRBV12-3/TRBV12-4	TRBJ2-1	ASSFGRERHHTSNNEQF
TRBV3-1	TRBJ1-2	ASSQSERGPQGYT
TRBV10-3	TRBJ1-1	AIKTEVDTEAF
TRBV6-1	TRBJ2-3	ASSNRLAGVADTQY
TRBV20-1	TRBJ1-1	SARDWGQGEVAEAF
TRBV18	TRBJ1-5	ASPPGMGNQPQH
TRBV6-1	TRBJ2-5	ASTDAGVETQY
TRBV28	TRBJ2-3	ASSLRLAGGDTQY
TRBV18	TRBJ1-5	ASSYNQPQH
TRBV6-2/TRBV6-3	TRBJ2-7	ASSYSTASHEQY
TRBV20-1	TRBJ1-2	SATAPPPRVNYGYT
TRBV5-1	TRBJ2-1	ASSWGTGGAVAPDEQF
TRBV11-2	TRBJ1-2	ASSSLTAYGYT
TRBV29-1	TRBJ2-7	SVRLPGTGWYEQY
TRBV4-2	TRBJ2-7	ASSQGPELGSVGSYEQY
TRBV5-1	TRBJ2-4	ASSAPRGAAKNIQY
TRBV2	TRBJ1-5	ASKDRGQDQPQH
TRBV18	TRBJ2-5	ASSPQGSQETQY
TRBV7-6	TRBJ2-3	ASSFGSDTQY
TRBV20-1	TRBJ1-1	SAPDQGGFGNTEAF
TRBV28	TRBJ2-3	ASSPLVGVLVTDTQY
TRBV9	TRBJ1-2	ASSTGTGGGGYT
TRBV24-1	TRBJ2-1	ATSDPTRRDEQF
TRBV27	TRBJ1-4	ASSSYRESTNEKLF
TRBV10-2	TRBJ2-7	ASSESWGRGSYEQY
TRBV7-9	TRBJ2-7	ASSEAGQPSYEQY
TRBV10-3	TRBJ2-3	AISGASGRNTQY
TRBV12-3/TRBV12-4	TRBJ2-7	ASSHGTSGGYEQY
TRBV13	TRBJ1-5	ASSLGGKPQH
TRBV5-1	TRBJ2-3	ASSWIEGDTQY
TRBV11-1	TRBJ1-5	ASSSQRNQPQH
TRBV6-1	TRBJ2-7	AVPGLLFYEQY
TRBV11-2	TRBJ2-3	ASSLTSGRASDTQY
TRBV7-9	TRBJ1-1	ASSPQGRRHTEAF
TRBV18	TRBJ2-1	ASSAQGAEQF
TRBV6-1	TRBJ1-2	ASSSHRASPYGYT
TRBV3-1	TRBJ1-1	ASSQVIGTEAF
TRBV7-2	TRBJ2-3	ASCRVEDTQY
TRBV28	TRBJ1-1	ASSENTEAF
TRBV13	TRBJ2-5	ASSLGGRRETQY
TRBV29-1	TRBJ2-3	SVSTTLTDTQY
TRBV20-1	TRBJ2-1	SARDKRGSYNEQF
TRBV12-3/TRBV12-4	TRBJ2-2	ASSSRGRGGELF
TRBV3-1	TRBJ2-1	ASSQTPGTSGSRSSYNEQF